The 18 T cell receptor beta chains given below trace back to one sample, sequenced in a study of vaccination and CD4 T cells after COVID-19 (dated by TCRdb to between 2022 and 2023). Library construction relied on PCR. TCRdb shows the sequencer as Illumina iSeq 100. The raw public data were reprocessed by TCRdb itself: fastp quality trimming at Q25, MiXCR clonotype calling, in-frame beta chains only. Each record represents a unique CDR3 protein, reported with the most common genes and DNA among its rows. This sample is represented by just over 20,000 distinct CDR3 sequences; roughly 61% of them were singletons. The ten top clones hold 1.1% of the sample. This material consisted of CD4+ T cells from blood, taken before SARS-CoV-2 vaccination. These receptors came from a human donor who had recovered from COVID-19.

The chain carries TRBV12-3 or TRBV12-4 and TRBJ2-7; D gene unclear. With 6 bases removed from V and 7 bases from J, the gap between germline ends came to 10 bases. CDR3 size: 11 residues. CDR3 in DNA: TGTGCCAGCAGCACCTCTGGTGAGCAGTACTTC. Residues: CASSTSGEQYF.

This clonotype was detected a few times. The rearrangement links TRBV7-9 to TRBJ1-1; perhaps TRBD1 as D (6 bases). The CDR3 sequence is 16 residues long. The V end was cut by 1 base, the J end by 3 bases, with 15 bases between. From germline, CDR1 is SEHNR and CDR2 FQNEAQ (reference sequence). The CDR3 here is CASSLGSGEGHTEAFF. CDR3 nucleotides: TGTGCCAGCAGCTTAGGTTCAGGGGAGGGTCACACTGAAGCTTTCTTT.

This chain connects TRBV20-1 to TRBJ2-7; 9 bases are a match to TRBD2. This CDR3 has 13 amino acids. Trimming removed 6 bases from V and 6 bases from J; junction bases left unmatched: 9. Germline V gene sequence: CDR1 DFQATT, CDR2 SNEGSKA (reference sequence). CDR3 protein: CSARGGDGFEQYF. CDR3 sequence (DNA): TGCAGTGCCCGCGGGGGGGACGGATTCGAGCAGTACTTC.

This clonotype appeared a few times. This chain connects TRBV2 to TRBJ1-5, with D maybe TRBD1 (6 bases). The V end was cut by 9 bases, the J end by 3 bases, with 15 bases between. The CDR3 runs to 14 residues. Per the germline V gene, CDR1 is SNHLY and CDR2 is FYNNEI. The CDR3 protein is CASQRGGANQPQHF. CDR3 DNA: TGTGCCAGTCAGCGGGGGGGCGCCAATCAGCCCCAGCATTTT.

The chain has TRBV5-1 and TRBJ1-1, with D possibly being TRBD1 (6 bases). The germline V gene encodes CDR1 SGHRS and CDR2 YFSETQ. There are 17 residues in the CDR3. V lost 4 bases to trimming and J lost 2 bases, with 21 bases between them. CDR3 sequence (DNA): TGCGCCAGCAGCAAGATTCGGCAGGGGAGGGTTAACACTGAAGCTTTCTTT. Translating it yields CASSKIRQGRVNTEAFF.

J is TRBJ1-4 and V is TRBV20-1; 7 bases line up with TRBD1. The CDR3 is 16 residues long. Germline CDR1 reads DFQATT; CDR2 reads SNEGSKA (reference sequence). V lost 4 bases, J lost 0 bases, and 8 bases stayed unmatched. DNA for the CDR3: TGCAGTGCTATAAGACCCACAGGGGCAACTAATGAAAAACTGTTTTTT. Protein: CSAIRPTGATNEKLFF.

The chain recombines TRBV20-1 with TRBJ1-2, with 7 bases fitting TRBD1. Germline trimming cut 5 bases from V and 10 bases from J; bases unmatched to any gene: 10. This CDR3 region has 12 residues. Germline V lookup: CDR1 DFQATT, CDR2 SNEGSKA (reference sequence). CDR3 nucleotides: TGCAGTGCTCAAGACAGGGCGATTGACTACACCTTC. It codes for CSAQDRAIDYTF.

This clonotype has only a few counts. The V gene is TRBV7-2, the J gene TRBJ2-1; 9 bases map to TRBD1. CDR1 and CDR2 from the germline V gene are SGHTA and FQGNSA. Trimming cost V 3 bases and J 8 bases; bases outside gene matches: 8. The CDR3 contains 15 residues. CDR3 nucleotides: TGTGCCAGCAGCTTGGGACAGGGCGGGTGGGATGAGCAGTTCTTC. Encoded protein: CASSLGQGGWDEQFF.

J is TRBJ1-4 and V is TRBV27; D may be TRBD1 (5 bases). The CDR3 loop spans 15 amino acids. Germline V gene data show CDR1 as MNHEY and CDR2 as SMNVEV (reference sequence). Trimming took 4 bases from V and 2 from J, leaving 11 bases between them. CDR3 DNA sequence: TGTGCCAGCAGTTCGTCCGGGACGACTAATGAAAAACTGTTTTTT. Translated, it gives CASSSSGTTNEKLFF.

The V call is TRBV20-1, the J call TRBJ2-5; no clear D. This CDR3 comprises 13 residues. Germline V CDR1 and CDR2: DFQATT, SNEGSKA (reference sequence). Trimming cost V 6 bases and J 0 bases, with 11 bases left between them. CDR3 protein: CSAYAVDQETQYF. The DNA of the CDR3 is TGCAGTGCGTACGCCGTAGACCAAGAGACCCAGTACTTC.

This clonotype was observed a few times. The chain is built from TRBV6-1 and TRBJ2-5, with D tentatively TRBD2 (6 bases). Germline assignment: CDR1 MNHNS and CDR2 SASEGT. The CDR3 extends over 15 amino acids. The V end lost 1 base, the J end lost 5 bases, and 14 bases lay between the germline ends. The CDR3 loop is CASSEGLDPLETQYF. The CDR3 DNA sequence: TGTGCCAGCAGTGAAGGACTAGATCCTTTGGAGACCCAGTACTTC.

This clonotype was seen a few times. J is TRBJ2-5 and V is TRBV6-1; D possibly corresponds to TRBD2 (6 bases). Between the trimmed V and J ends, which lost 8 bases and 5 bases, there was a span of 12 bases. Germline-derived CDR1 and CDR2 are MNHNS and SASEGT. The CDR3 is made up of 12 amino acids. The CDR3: CASRRGWETQYF. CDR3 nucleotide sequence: TGTGCCAGCCGGCGGGGCTGGGAGACCCAGTACTTC.

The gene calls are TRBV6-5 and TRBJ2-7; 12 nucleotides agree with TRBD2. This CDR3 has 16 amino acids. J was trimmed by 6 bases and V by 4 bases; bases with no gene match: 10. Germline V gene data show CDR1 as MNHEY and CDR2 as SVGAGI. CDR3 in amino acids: CASSSPTSGSASEQYF. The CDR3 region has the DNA TGTGCCAGCAGTTCCCCGACTAGCGGGAGTGCTAGCGAGCAGTACTTC.

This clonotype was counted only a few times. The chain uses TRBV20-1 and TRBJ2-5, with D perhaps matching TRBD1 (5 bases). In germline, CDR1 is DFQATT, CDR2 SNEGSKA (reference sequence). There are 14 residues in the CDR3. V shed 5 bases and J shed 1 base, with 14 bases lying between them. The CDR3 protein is CSALDSLLQETQYF. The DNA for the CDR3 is TGCAGTGCTCTCGACAGCCTACTCCAAGAGACCCAGTACTTC.

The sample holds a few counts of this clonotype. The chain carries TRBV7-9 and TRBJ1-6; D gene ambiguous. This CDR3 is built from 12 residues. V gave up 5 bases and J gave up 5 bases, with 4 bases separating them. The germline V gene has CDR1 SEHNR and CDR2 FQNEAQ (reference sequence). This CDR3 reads CASSGNNSPLHF. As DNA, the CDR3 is TGTGCCAGCAGCGGGAATAATTCACCCCTCCACTTT.

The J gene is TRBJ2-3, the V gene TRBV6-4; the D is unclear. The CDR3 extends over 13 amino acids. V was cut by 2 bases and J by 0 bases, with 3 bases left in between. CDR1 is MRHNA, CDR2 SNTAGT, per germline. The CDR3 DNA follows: TGTGCCAGCAGTGACGGGAGCACAGATACGCAGTATTTT. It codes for CASSDGSTDTQYF.

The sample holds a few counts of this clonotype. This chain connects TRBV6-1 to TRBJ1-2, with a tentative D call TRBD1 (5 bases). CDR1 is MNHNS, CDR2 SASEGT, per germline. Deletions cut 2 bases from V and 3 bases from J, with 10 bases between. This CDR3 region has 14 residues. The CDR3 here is CASSESRGDYGYTF. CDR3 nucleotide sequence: TGTGCCAGCAGTGAATCTCGGGGGGACTATGGCTACACCTTC.

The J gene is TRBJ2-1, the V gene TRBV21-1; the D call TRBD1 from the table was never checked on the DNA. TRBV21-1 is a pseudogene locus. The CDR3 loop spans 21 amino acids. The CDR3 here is CASRKGGGGGTHGLWYNEQFF. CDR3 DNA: TGTGCCAGCAGGAAAGGGGGGGGCGGTGGGACACACGGATTGTGGTACAATGAGCAGTTCTTC.